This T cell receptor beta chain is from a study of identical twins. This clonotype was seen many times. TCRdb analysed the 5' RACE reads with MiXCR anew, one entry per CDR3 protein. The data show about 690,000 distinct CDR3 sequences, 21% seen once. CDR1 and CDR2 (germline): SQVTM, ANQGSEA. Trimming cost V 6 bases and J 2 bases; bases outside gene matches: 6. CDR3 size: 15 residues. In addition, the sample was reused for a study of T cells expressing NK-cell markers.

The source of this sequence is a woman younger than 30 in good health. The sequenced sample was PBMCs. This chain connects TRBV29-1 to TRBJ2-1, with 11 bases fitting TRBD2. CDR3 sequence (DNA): TGCAGCGTCCAAGGGACTAGCGGAACCTACAATGAGCAGTTCTTC. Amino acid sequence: CSVQGTSGTYNEQFF.